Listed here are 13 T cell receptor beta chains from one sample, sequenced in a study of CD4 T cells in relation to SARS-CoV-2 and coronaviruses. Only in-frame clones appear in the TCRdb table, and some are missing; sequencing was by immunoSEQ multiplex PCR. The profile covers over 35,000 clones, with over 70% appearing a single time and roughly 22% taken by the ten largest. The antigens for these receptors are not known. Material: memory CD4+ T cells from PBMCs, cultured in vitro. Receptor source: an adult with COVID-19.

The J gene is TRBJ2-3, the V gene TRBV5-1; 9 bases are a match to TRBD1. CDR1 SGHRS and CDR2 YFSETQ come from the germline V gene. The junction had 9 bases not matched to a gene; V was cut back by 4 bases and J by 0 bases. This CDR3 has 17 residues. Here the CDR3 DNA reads TGCGCCAGCAGCCCGGGACAGGGCCTAGTCAGCACAGATACGCAGTATTTT. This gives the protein CASSPGQGLVSTDTQYF.

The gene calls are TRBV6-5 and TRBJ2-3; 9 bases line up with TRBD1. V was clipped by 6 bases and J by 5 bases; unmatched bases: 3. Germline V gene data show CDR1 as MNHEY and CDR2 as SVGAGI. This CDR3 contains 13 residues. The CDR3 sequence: CASRQGAQDTQYF. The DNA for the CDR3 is TGTGCCAGCAGACAGGGGGCGCAAGATACGCAGTATTTT.

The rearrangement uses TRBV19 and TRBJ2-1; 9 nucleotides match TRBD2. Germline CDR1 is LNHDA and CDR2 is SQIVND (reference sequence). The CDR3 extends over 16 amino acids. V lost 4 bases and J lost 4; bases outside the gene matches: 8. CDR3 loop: CASSNTGTSPYNEQFF. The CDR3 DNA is TGTGCCAGTAGTAACACCGGGACTAGCCCTTACAATGAGCAGTTCTTC.

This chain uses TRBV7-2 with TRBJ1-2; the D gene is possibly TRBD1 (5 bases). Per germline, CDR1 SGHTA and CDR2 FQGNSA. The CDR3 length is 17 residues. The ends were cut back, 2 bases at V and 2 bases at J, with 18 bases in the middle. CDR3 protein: CASSLMLMTAENYGYTF. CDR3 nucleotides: TGTGCCAGCAGCTTAATGTTAATGACAGCTGAGAACTATGGCTACACCTTC. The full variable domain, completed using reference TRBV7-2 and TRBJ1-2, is GAGVSQSPSNKVTEKGKDVELRCDPISGHTALYWYRQSLGQGLEFLIYFQGNSAPDKSGLPSDRFSAERTGGSVSTLTIQRTQQEDSAVYLCASSLMLMTAENYGYTFGSGTRLTVV.

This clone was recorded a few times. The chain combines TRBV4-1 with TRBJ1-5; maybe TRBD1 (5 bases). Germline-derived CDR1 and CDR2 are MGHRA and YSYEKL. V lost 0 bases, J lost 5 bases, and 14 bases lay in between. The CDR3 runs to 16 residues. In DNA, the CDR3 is TGCGCCAGCAGCCAAGAAGGTGGCAGGGTGGATCAGCCCCAGCATTTT. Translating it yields CASSQEGGRVDQPQHF.

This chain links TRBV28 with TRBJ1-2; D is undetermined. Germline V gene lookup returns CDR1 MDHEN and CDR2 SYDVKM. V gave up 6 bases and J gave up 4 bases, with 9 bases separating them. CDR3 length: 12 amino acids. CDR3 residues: CASSTGIYGYTF. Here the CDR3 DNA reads TGTGCCAGCAGCACGGGGATCTATGGCTACACCTTC.

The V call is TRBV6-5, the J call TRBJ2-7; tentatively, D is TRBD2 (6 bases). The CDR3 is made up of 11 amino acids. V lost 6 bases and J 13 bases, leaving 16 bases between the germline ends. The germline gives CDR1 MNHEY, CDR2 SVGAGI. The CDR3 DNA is TGTGCCAGCAGCTTTAGCGGACGGGAATACTTC. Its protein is CASSFSGREYF.

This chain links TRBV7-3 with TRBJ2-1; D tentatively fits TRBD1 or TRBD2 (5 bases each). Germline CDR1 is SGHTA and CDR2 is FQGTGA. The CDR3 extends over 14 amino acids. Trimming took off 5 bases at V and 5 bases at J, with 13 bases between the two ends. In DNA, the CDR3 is TGTGCCAGCAGCCACCGGGGCAGGGACAATGAGCAGTTCTTC. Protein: CASSHRGRDNEQFF.

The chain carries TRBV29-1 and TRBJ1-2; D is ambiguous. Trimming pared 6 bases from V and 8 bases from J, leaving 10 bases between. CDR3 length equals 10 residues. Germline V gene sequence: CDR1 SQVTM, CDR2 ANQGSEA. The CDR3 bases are TGCAGCGTAACCCCGGGGGGCTACACCTTC. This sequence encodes CSVTPGGYTF.

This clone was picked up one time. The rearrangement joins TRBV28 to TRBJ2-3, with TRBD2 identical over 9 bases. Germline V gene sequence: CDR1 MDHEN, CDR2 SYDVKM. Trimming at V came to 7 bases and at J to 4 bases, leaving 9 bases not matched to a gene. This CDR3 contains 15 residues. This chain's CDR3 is CASTAPGLAADTQYF. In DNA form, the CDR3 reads TGTGCCAGCACGGCGCCGGGACTAGCAGCAGATACGCAGTATTTT.

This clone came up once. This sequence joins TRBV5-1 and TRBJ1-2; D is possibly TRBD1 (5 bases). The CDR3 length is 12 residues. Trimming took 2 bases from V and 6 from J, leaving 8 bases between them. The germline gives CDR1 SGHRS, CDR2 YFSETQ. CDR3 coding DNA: TGCGCCAGCAGCTTTGGGGGAGATGGCTACACCTTC. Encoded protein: CASSFGGDGYTF.

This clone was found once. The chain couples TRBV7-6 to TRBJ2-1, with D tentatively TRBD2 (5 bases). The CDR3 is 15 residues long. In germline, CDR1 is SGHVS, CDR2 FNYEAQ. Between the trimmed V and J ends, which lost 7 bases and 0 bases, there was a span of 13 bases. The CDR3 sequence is CASNADGGSYNEQFF. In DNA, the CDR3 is TGTGCCAGCAACGCGGACGGAGGCTCCTACAATGAGCAGTTCTTC.

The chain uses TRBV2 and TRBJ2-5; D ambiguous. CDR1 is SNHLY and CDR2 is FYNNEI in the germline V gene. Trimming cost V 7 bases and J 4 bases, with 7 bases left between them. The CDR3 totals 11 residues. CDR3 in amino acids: CASKVRETQYF. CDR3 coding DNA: TGTGCCAGCAAGGTTCGAGAGACCCAGTACTTC.